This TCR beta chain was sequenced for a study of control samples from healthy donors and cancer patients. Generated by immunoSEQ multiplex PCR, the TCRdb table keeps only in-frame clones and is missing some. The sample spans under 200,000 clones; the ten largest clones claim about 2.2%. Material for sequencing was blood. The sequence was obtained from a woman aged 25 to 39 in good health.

The CDR3, as DNA: TGCGCCAGCAGCTACAACAGCCCTACTAACTATGGCTACACCTTC. This translates into CASSYNSPTNYGYTF. The chain couples TRBV5-1 to TRBJ1-2; D call uncertain. Looked up from germline, CDR1 is SGHRS and CDR2 is YFSETQ. V dropped 3 bases and J dropped 0 bases, with 12 bases sitting between them. The CDR3 contains 15 residues.